A selection of T cell receptor beta chains follows, all from one sample in a study of T cells expressing NK-cell markers. TCRdb re-called the 5' RACE reads and catalogs CDR3 proteins one per entry, DNA excluded. The sample totals approximately 460,000 distinct CDR3 sequences. Sequenced material: blood T cells: a sorted CD56 or NKG2C T cell subset, CD4+ or CD8+ T cells, or bulk PBMC T cells (not recorded which). Receptors were obtained from a woman between 18 and 70 years old in good health. CDR3s include the opening cysteine and the closing phenylalanine or tryptophan.

CASSLAREGRDGAPFF	TRBV5-4	TRBJ2-1
CASSEQNAPWAHYF	TRBV10-2	TRBJ2-5
CASTPDRAAYEQYF	TRBV6-1	TRBJ2-7
CASSYSGQATNYGYTF	TRBV6-5	TRBJ1-2
CASSGGDEGAKNIQYF	TRBV28	TRBJ2-4
CASSQDLTSGSYEQYF	TRBV4-3	TRBJ2-7
CASSPGPTYEQYF	TRBV9	TRBJ2-7
CASSSLAGEQFF	TRBV12-3/TRBV12-4	TRBJ2-1
CASSLAGTSGGQETQYF	TRBV7-2	TRBJ2-5
CASSSSGTGNYEQYF	TRBV5-4	TRBJ2-7
CASSQWTSQFTDTQYF	TRBV3-1	TRBJ2-3
CSVSELANTEAFF	TRBV29-1	TRBJ1-1
CSAQRGGEETQYF	TRBV20-1	TRBJ2-5
CASSSPVGEQYF	TRBV12-3/TRBV12-4	TRBJ2-7
CASSHGLATNTGELFF	TRBV4-2	TRBJ2-2
CASSRRDSAIVDGYTF	TRBV3-1	TRBJ1-2
CASSRDYYNEQFF	TRBV18	TRBJ2-1
CSARPDPSYEQYF	TRBV20-1	TRBJ2-7
CASSLGQGDSPLHF	TRBV12-3/TRBV12-4	TRBJ1-6
CASSFGDRVISNQPQHF	TRBV7-9	TRBJ1-5
CASSVEGTGRDEQYF	TRBV9	TRBJ2-7
CASSLTNGAGTEAFF	TRBV7-3	TRBJ1-1
CASSPPVGALAGEVAKNIQYF	TRBV18	TRBJ2-4
CASSHPDSTDTQYF	TRBV27	TRBJ2-3
CASSFPPSTGEGFGSPLHF	TRBV11-1	TRBJ1-6
CASSLKTDNEQFF	TRBV11-2	TRBJ2-1
CAVRSGEKNIQYF	TRBV19	TRBJ2-4
CASSERAGANVLTF	TRBV6-4	TRBJ2-6
CSARPGGGAQFF	TRBV20-1	TRBJ2-1
CASSFGEIEQFF	TRBV7-2	TRBJ2-1
CASSSTPGSTYEQYF	TRBV5-1	TRBJ2-7
CASSSGLASPDTQYF	TRBV6-5	TRBJ2-3
CASSYATANTGELFF	TRBV6-5	TRBJ2-2
CATSDTGGYKNEQFF	TRBV24-1	TRBJ2-1
CASSVEGAGSKNIQYF	TRBV9	TRBJ2-4
CASSIVHYNEQFF	TRBV12-3/TRBV12-4	TRBJ2-1
CASSPQLGAETQYF	TRBV18	TRBJ2-5
CASSFSGRGSYNEQFF	TRBV2	TRBJ2-1
CASSLVGGTNEKLFF	TRBV27	TRBJ1-4
CASSPTAGQPQHF	TRBV19	TRBJ1-5
CASSTGSNTIYF	TRBV19	TRBJ1-3
CASTLSGARGFYNEQFF	TRBV5-5	TRBJ2-1
CASSLAGTGGETQYF	TRBV5-1	TRBJ2-5
CASSLGRWGETQYF	TRBV5-1	TRBJ2-5
CASSSTGPYEQYF	TRBV3-1	TRBJ2-7
CASSFLWVQGDYGYTF	TRBV12-3/TRBV12-4	TRBJ1-2